These 12 T cell receptor beta chains originate from one sample sequenced in a study of blood T cells in healthy people across ages (dated by TCRdb to 2013 to 2016). The protocol used for the library was 5' RACE. TCRdb lists the instrument as Illumina HiSeq 2500. The second PCR ran for about 6 to 12 cycles and used a J-beta primer mix along with a sample-barcoded 5' primer. The public reads were reanalyzed by TCRdb: fastp trimming at Q25, MiXCR alignment, in-frame beta chains only. Each CDR3 protein gets just one entry, which takes the most common genes and DNA from the rows behind it. This sample gives roughly 1,700,000 distinct CDR3 sequences in total; approximately 28% of them show up just once. About 8% of the sample is taken by the ten largest. Sequencing was performed on blood. All receptors derive from a woman in her thirties in good health.

Concerning this clonotype itself: An end of the junction differs from the germline gene, which may be a read error. The chain joins TRBV4-3 to TRBJ2-1; D is perhaps TRBD2 (7 bases). CDR1 LGHNA and CDR2 YSLEER come from the germline V gene. The CDR3 contains 17 residues. The DNA of the CDR3 is TGCGCCAGCAGCCCCCGGGGGGCCCCGAGCTCCTTCAATGAGCAGTTCTTC. This sequence encodes CASSPRGAPSSFNEQFF.

This clonotype appeared a few times. The chain couples TRBV10-3 to TRBJ2-7; TRBD2 agrees at 9 bases. Trimming cost V 7 bases and J 1 base; bases outside gene matches: 11. This CDR3 has 16 amino acids. Germline V gene sequence: CDR1 ENHRY, CDR2 SYGVKD. CDR3 in amino acids: CAIILFEREDSYEQYF. CDR3 sequence (DNA): TGTGCCATCATCCTCTTTGAGCGGGAGGATTCCTACGAGCAGTACTTC.

About this clonotype: Mismatch with germline at one junction end may stem from a read error. The V gene is TRBV9, the J gene TRBJ1-5, with TRBD1 matching over 9 bases. CDR3 length equals 16 residues. The germline V gene encodes CDR1 SGDLS and CDR2 YYNGEE. CDR3 sequence (DNA): TGTACCAGCAGCGTAGGGCACAGGGGGCCGGGGCAGCCCCAGCATTTT. Translating it yields CTSSVGHRGPGQPQHF.

The genes are TRBV20-1 and TRBJ2-4; D ambiguous. The V gene's germline CDR1 is DFQATT and CDR2 SNEGSKA (reference sequence). The ends were cut back, 3 bases at V and 0 bases at J, with 6 bases in the middle. This CDR3 is built from 13 residues. The CDR3 is CSASAVAKNIQYF. CDR3 in DNA: TGCAGTGCTAGCGCGGTAGCCAAAAACATTCAGTACTTC.

The rearrangement uses TRBV6-5 and TRBJ2-7; 9 bases fit TRBD2. With V trimmed by 8 bases and J by 9 bases, 17 bases remained unmatched. The CDR3 has 15 residues. The germline gives CDR1 MNHEY, CDR2 SVGAGI. The CDR3 DNA reads as TGTGCCAGCCGGGACCTTAGCGGGAGCCAGTATGGGCAGTACTTC. It yields the protein CASRDLSGSQYGQYF.

The chain couples TRBV6-1 to TRBJ2-1; 13 bases align to TRBD2. CDR3 length: 14 residues. J gave up 9 bases and V 10 bases, and 9 bases lay outside the gene matches. The germline CDR1 and CDR2 sequences are MNHNS and SASEGT. CDR3 coding DNA: TGTGCCATTAGAGGGACTAGCGGGGCGCGTGAGCAGTTCTTC. This encodes CAIRGTSGAREQFF.

In its sample, this clonotype was seen a few times. The chain recombines TRBV7-3 with TRBJ2-3; no firm D call. CDR1 is SGHTA, CDR2 FQGTGA, per germline. The CDR3 contains 15 residues. V was cut by 5 bases and J by 4 bases, with 16 bases left in between. CDR3 coding DNA: TGTGCCAGCAGCGCAAAACCAAGCAGCCCAGATACGCAGTATTTT. The encoded protein is CASSAKPSSPDTQYF.

There are many counts of this clonotype. The chain couples TRBV10-3 to TRBJ2-7; no clear D. The germline V gene encodes CDR1 ENHRY and CDR2 SYGVKD. The germline V and J ends were trimmed by 6 bases and 1 base, with 10 bases remaining between them. The CDR3 runs 13 residues. The CDR3 loop reads CAISPDNSYEQYF. The CDR3, as DNA: TGTGCCATCAGCCCTGACAATTCCTACGAGCAGTACTTC.

This chain uses TRBV20-1 with TRBJ2-5; 8 nucleotides agree with TRBD1. This CDR3 has 14 amino acids. Germline V gene data show CDR1 as DFQATT and CDR2 as SNEGSKA (reference sequence). The ends lost 3 bases at V and 11 bases at J; junction bases unmatched: 14. CDR3 coding DNA: TGCAGTGCTAGCGTCCCAGGGGGCCTCTGGGAGCAGTACTTC. Its translation is CSASVPGGLWEQYF.

This clonotype was observed a few times. The chain is built from TRBV20-1 and TRBJ1-4; D is undetermined. Germline V gene lookup returns CDR1 DFQATT and CDR2 SNEGSKA (reference sequence). The CDR3 has 12 amino acids. V lost 4 bases and J 8 bases, leaving 11 bases between the germline ends. The CDR3 is CSATPGEEKLFF. DNA of the CDR3: TGCAGTGCTACCCCCGGGGAGGAAAAACTGTTTTTT.

The sample holds many counts of this clonotype. The chain carries TRBV20-1 and TRBJ1-6; weak D call: TRBD1 (6 bases). Germline V gives CDR1 DFQATT, CDR2 SNEGSKA (reference sequence). This CDR3 is built from 14 residues. Trimming took 5 bases from V and 7 from J, leaving 15 bases between them. This CDR3 reads CSARQEEWNSPLHF. The DNA of the CDR3 is TGCAGTGCTCGACAGGAGGAGTGGAATTCACCCCTCCACTTT.

This clonotype was counted only a few times. V usage is TRBV12-3 or TRBV12-4 and J usage is TRBJ1-5, with 7 nucleotides matching TRBD1. The length of the CDR3 is 16 residues. V gave up 1 base and J gave up 3 bases; unmatched junction bases: 6. The CDR3 protein is CASSLGAGQLNQPQHF. In DNA, the CDR3 is TGTGCCAGCAGTTTAGGAGCGGGACAGCTCAATCAGCCCCAGCATTTT.